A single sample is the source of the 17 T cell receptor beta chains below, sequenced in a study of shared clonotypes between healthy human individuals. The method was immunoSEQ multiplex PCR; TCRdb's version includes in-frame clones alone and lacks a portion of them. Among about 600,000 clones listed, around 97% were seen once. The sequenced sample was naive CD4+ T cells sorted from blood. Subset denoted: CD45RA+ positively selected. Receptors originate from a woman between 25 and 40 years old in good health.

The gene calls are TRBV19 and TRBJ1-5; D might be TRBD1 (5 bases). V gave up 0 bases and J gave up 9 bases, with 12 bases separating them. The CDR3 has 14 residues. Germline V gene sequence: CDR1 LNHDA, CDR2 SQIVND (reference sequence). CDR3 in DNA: TGTGCCAGTAGTATAGACAGGGCAGTGGGGCCCCAGCATTTT. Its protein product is CASSIDRAVGPQHF.

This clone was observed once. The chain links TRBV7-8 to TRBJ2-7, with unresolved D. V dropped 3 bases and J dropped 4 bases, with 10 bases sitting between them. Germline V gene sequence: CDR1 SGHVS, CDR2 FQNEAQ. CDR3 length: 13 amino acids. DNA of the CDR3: TGTGCCAGCAGCTTTGCGGAGAGATACGAGCAGTACTTC. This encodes CASSFAERYEQYF. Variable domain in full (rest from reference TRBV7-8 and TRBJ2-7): GAGVSQSPRYKVAKRGQDVALRCDPISGHVSLFWYQQALGQGPEFLTYFQNEAQLDKSGLPSDRFFAERPEGSVSTLKIQRTQQEDSAVYLCASSFAERYEQYFGPGTRLTVT.

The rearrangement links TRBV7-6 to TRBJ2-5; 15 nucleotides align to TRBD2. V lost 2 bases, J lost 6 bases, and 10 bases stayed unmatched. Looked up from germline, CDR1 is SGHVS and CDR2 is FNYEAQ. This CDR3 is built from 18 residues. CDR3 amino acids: CASSLWSGGTSGRQTQYF. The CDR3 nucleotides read TGTGCCAGCAGCTTATGGTCTGGGGGGACTAGCGGGAGGCAGACCCAGTACTTC.

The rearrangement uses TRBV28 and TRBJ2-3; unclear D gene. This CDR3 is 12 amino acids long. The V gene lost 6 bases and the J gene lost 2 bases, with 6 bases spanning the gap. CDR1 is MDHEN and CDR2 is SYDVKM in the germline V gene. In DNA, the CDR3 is TGTGCCAGCAGGTCGGCCACAGATACGCAGTATTTT. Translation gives CASRSATDTQYF.

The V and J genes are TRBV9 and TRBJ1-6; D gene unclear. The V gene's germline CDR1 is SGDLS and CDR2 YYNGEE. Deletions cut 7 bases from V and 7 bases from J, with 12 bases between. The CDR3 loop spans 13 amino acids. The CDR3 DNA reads TGTGCCAGCGCACAGACTATCAATTCACCCCTCCACTTT. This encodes CASAQTINSPLHF.

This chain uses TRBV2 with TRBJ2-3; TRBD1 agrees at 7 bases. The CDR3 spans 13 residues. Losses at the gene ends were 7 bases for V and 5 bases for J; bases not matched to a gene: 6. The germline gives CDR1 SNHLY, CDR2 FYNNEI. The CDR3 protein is CASMGQWGDTQYF. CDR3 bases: TGTGCCAGCATGGGACAGTGGGGAGATACGCAGTATTTT.

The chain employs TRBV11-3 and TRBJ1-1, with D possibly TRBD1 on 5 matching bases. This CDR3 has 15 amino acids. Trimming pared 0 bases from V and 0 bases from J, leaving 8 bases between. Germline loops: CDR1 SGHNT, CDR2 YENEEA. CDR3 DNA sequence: TGTGCCAGCAGCTTAGACGGACAAATGAACACTGAAGCTTTCTTT. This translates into CASSLDGQMNTEAFF.

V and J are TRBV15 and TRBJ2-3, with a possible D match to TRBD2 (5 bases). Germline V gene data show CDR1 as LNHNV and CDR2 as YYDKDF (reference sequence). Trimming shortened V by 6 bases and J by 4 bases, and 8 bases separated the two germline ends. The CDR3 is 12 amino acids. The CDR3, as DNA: TGTGCCACCAGGGAGCGGCCAGATACGCAGTATTTT. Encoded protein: CATRERPDTQYF.

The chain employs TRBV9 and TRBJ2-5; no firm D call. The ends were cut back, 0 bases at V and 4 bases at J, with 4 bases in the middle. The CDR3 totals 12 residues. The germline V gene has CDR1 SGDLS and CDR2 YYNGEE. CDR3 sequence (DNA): TGTGCCAGCAGCGTAGATGGAGAGACCCAGTACTTC. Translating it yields CASSVDGETQYF.

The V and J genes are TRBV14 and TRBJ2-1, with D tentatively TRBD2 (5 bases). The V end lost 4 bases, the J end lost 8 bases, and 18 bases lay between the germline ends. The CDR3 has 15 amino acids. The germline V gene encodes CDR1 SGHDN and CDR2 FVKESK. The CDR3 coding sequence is TGTGCCAGCAGCCGGCGGGCGGGTATTTCTTATGAGCAGTTCTTC. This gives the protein CASSRRAGISYEQFF.

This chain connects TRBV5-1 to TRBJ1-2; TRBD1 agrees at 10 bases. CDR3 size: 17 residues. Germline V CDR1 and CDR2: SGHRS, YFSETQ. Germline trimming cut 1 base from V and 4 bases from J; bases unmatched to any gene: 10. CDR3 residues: CASSLYSRGQGSYGYTF. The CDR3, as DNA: TGCGCCAGCAGCTTGTATTCCCGGGGACAGGGGAGCTATGGCTACACCTTC. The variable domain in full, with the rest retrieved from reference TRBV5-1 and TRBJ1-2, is KAGVTQTPRYLIKTRGQQVTLSCSPISGHRSVSWYQQTPGQGLQFLFEYFSETQRNKGNFPGRFSGRQFSNSRSEMNVSTLELGDSALYLCASSLYSRGQGSYGYTFGSGTRLTVV.

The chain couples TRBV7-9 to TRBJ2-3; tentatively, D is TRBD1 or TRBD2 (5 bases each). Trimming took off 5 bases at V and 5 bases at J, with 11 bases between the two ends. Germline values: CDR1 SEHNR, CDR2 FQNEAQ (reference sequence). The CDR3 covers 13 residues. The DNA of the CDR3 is TGTGCCAGCAGCCACCGGGACCGAGATACGCAGTATTTT. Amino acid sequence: CASSHRDRDTQYF.

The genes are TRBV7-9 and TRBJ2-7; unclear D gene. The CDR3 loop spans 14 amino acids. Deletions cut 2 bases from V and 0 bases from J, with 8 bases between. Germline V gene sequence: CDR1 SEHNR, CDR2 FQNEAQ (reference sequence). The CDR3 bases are TGTGCCAGCAGCTTAAGCGTCAGCTCCTACGAGCAGTACTTC. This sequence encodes CASSLSVSSYEQYF. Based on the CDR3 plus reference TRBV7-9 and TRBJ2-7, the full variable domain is DTGVSQNPRHKITKRGQNVTFRCDPISEHNRLYWYRQTLGQGPEFLTYFQNEAQLEKSRLLSDRFSAERPKGSFSTLEIQRTEQGDSAMYLCASSLSVSSYEQYFGPGTRLTVT.

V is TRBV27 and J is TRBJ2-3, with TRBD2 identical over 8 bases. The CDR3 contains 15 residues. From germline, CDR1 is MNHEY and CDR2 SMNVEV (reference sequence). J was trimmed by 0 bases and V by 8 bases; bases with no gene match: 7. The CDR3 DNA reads TGTGCCAGCCGCCCAACTAGCGGCAGCACAGATACGCAGTATTTT. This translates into CASRPTSGSTDTQYF.

The CDR3 protein is CASKRGRSTTEAFF. For the CDR3, the DNA is TGTGCCAGCAAAAGGGGAAGGTCGACCACTGAAGCTTTCTTT. The V gene is TRBV6-5, the J gene TRBJ1-1, with a possible D match to TRBD1 (5 bases). The CDR3 covers 14 residues. V shed 7 bases and J shed 4 bases, with 16 bases lying between them. Per germline, CDR1 MNHEY and CDR2 SVGAGI.

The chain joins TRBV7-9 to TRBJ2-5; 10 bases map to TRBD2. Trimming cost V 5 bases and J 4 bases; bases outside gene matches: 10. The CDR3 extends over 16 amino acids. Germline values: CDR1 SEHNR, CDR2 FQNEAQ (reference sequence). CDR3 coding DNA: TGTGCCAGCAGCCTGGGGGCTAGCGGGAGTCCAGAGACCCAGTACTTC. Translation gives CASSLGASGSPETQYF.

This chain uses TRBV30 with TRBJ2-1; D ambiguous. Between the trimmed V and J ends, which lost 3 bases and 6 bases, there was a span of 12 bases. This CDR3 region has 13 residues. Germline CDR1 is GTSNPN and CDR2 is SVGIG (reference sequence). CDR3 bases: TGTGCCTGGAGGGCCAGAGTTGCCAATGAGCAGTTCTTC. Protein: CAWRARVANEQFF.